This T cell receptor (beta chain) is from a study of early T cells in non-severe SARS-CoV-2 infection. MiXCR, applied by TCRdb to the 5' RACE reads, yields one record per CDR3 protein. The sample has around 71,000 distinct CDR3 sequences, 9% to 10% seen once; the top ten hold around 16%. The clonotype was recovered from an adult who was a healthcare worker with PCR-confirmed SARS-CoV-2 infection or an uninfected control (not recorded which). This specimen was whole blood, taken at baseline.

The CDR3 DNA reads as TGTGCCAGCAGTCCAAGCGGGACGGAGACCCAGTACTTC. Translated: CASSPSGTETQYF. This chain links TRBV12-3 or TRBV12-4 with TRBJ2-5, with 7 bases lining up with TRBD2. Trimming removed 5 bases from V and 5 bases from J; junction bases left unmatched: 5. The CDR3 extends over 13 amino acids.